The 9 T cell receptor beta chains below all came from one sample that was sequenced in a study of shared clonotypes between healthy human individuals (dated by TCRdb to about 2020). CD8 naive samples consisted of CD45RO-negative cells that were positively selected for CCR7, yielding a CD45RA+CCR7+ population without TemRA cells. Libraries were made using the immunoSEQ multiplex PCR assay. In its TCRdb copy, this immuneACCESS table keeps in-frame sequences only and misses some clones. Where compared with another copy, unresolved V genes explain less than half of these, and the others have no known cause. In all, the sample holds roughly 2,000,000 clones, and around 96% of those were seen once. 1% to 1.5% of the sample is taken by the ten largest. The sequenced sample was naive CD8+ T cells sorted from blood. In the paper's terms, the cell subset or site label means: CD45RA+CCR7+. These receptors were obtained from a man aged 18 to 29 in good health.

Turning to this clone: The same CDR3 arises from other DNA sequences in this sample as well. This chain connects TRBV7-9 to TRBJ2-7; D could derive from TRBD1 or TRBD2 (5 bases each). There are 13 residues in the CDR3. V was cut by 3 bases and J by 2 bases, with 8 bases left in between. Germline-derived CDR1 and CDR2 are SEHNR and FQNEAQ (reference sequence). The DNA for the CDR3 is TGTGCCAGCAGCTTGGGGGTTCCCTACGAGCAGTACTTC. Its translation is CASSLGVPYEQYF.

This chain links TRBV27 with TRBJ1-2, with 9 bases fitting TRBD1. After removal of 3 bases from V and 6 bases from J, the junction contained 8 bases not matched to a gene. Germline V lookup: CDR1 MNHEY, CDR2 SMNVEV (reference sequence). This CDR3 has 15 amino acids. In nucleotides, the CDR3 is TGTGCCAGCAGTTTTCTCGGACAGGGGAACGATGGCTACACCTTC. It yields the protein CASSFLGQGNDGYTF.

With respect to this clone: This same CDR3 is encoded by further DNA sequences in the sample. This chain links TRBV13 with TRBJ2-4, with D uncertain. Trimming pared 1 base from V and 0 bases from J, leaving 7 bases between. The V gene's germline CDR1 is PRHDT and CDR2 FYEKMQ (reference sequence). CDR3 length equals 15 residues. The CDR3 protein is CASSLVGLAKNIQYF. CDR3 DNA sequence: TGTGCCAGCAGCTTAGTAGGGTTAGCCAAAAACATTCAGTACTTC.

This clone was observed once. The CDR3 spells CASSLVGLADDNEQFF. The CDR3, as DNA: TGTGCCAGCAGCTTGGTCGGGCTAGCGGATGACAATGAGCAGTTCTTC. This chain links TRBV5-7 with TRBJ2-1, with 7 bases identical to TRBD2. TRBV5-7 is an ORF for which the function is uncertain. Germline trimming cut 0 bases from V and 5 bases from J; bases unmatched to any gene: 8. The length of the CDR3 is 16 residues.

The CDR3 loop is CASNGDRGDYGYTF. In nucleotides, the CDR3 is TGTGCCAGTAACGGGGACAGGGGAGACTATGGCTACACCTTC. The chain joins TRBV19 to TRBJ1-2; 10 bases map to TRBD1. Germline V gives CDR1 LNHDA, CDR2 SQIVND (reference sequence). The length of the CDR3 is 14 residues. Trimming cost V 7 bases and J 3 bases; bases outside gene matches: 5.

The chain employs TRBV7-9 and TRBJ1-1; D unresolved. The germline V gene has CDR1 SEHNR and CDR2 FQNEAQ (reference sequence). The germline V and J ends were trimmed by 4 bases and 1 base, with 4 bases remaining between them. The CDR3 extends over 12 amino acids. The CDR3, as DNA: TGTGCCAGCAGCTCGCGGAACACTGAAGCTTTCTTT. Protein: CASSSRNTEAFF.

The chain joins TRBV4-1 to TRBJ2-7; TRBD1 agrees at 9 bases. Germline-derived CDR1 and CDR2 are MGHRA and YSYEKL. V trimming: 3 bases; J trimming: 3 bases; junction bases outside the gene matches: 9. This CDR3 has 16 residues. The CDR3 here is CASSQESQGAIYEQYF. The CDR3 coding sequence is TGCGCCAGCAGCCAGGAATCACAGGGGGCGATCTACGAGCAGTACTTC.

The rearrangement joins TRBV6-1 to TRBJ2-7, with 7 bases fitting TRBD1. V was pared by 1 base and J by 2 bases, with 5 bases of the junction left unmatched. Germline values: CDR1 MNHNS, CDR2 SASEGT. This CDR3 has 15 residues. CDR3 region: CASSEGFQGAYEQYF. CDR3 nucleotides: TGTGCCAGCAGTGAAGGCTTTCAGGGGGCCTACGAGCAGTACTTC.

The V and J genes are TRBV13 and TRBJ1-2, with TRBD1 as a possible D gene (5 bases). This CDR3 region has 14 residues. The V and J ends lost 7 bases and 1 base respectively, with 13 bases between them. The germline V gene has CDR1 PRHDT and CDR2 FYEKMQ (reference sequence). Here the CDR3 DNA reads TGTGCCAGCAAGGCAGGGCTGATTAACTATGGCTACACCTTC. Translating gives CASKAGLINYGYTF.